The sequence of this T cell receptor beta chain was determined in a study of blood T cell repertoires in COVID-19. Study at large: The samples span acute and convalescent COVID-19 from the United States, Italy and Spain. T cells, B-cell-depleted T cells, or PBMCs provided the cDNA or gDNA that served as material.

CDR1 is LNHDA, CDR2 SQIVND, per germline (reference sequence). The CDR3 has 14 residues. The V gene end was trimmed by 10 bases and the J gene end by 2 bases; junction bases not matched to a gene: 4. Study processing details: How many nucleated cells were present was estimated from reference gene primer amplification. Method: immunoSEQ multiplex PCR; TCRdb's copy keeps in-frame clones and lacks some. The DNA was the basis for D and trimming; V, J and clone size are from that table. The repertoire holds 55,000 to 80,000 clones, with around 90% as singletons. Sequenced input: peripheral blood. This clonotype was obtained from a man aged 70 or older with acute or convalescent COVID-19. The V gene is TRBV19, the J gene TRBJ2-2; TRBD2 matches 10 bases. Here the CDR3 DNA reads TGTGCCACCCGGACTAGCGGTAACACCGGGGAGCTGTTTTTT. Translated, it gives CATRTSGNTGELFF.